A single sample is the source of the 14 T cell receptor beta chains below, sequenced in a study of T cell clones after liver transplantation (dated by TCRdb to 2018 to 2020). Library preparation used the immunoSEQ multiplex PCR assay. TCRdb's version of the immuneACCESS table is confined to in-frame rearrangements and falls short of the full clone set. An unresolved V gene accounts for under half of the shortfall where checked; the remainder is of unknown origin. The table for this sample lists some 57,000 clones; under 85% of them were counted only once. The ten largest make up about a tenth of the sample. Sample: CD4+ T cells from blood, taken at the 22-month timepoint. These receptor sequences come from a human patient who received a liver transplant. It is possible that, after a transplant, some T cells come from the graft donor.

The chain has TRBV7-8 and TRBJ1-5; 7 bases match TRBD1. Looked up from germline, CDR1 is SGHVS and CDR2 is FQNEAQ. The length of the CDR3 is 15 residues. V lost 4 bases and J lost 7; bases outside the gene matches: 10. The CDR3 is CASSSLTGREQPQHF. The CDR3 DNA reads as TGTGCCAGCAGCTCTCTGACAGGGAGAGAACAGCCCCAGCATTTT.

The CDR3 here is CASSQADRELREQYF. The CDR3 DNA is TGCGCCAGCAGCCAAGCTGACAGGGAATTAAGGGAGCAGTACTTC. The chain joins TRBV4-1 to TRBJ2-7; 7 bases line up with TRBD1. Per the germline V gene, CDR1 is MGHRA and CDR2 is YSYEKL. The V and J ends lost 1 base and 7 bases, in that order; junction bases with no gene match: 10. This CDR3 contains 15 residues.

The chain uses TRBV6-6 and TRBJ1-2; TRBD1 aligns across 9 bases. Germline V gene lookup returns CDR1 MNHNY and CDR2 SVGAGI (reference sequence). This CDR3 has 14 residues. With 3 bases clipped from V and 8 bases from J, the junction kept 7 bases outside the gene matches. CDR3 sequence (DNA): TGTGCCAGCAGTTATTCTGGGGACAGGGAAGGCTACACCTTC. It translates to CASSYSGDREGYTF.

This chain connects TRBV21-1 to TRBJ1-1; TRBD1 reflects the table's D call only, with no check against the DNA. TRBV21-1 is a pseudogene locus. CDR3 length equals 13 residues. CDR3 protein: CASSGDRGSEAFF. The CDR3 nucleotides read TGTGCCAGCAGCGGAGACAGGGGCTCTGAAGCTTTCTTT.

J is TRBJ2-3 and V is TRBV7-2; perhaps TRBD2 as D (6 bases). The length of the CDR3 is 16 residues. Germline values: CDR1 SGHTA, CDR2 FQGNSA. Trimming left V 3 bases short and J 6 bases short, with 19 bases between. CDR3 loop: CASSLVSGTPFDTQYF. CDR3 DNA: TGTGCCAGCAGCTTGGTATCCGGGACTCCCTTTGATACGCAGTATTTT.

The genes are TRBV2 and TRBJ1-5; D is possibly TRBD1 (5 bases). The ends were cut back, 7 bases at V and 0 bases at J, with 10 bases in the middle. Germline lookup yields CDR1 SNHLY and CDR2 FYNNEI. The CDR3 has 14 residues. The CDR3 sequence is CASKDSHSNQPQHF. The CDR3 bases are TGTGCCAGCAAAGACAGTCATAGCAATCAGCCCCAGCATTTT.

The chain joins TRBV7-9 to TRBJ1-4, with a tentative D call TRBD1 (5 bases). The ends were cut back, 5 bases at V and 6 bases at J, with 16 bases in the middle. The germline V gene has CDR1 SEHNR and CDR2 FQNEAQ (reference sequence). The CDR3 is 15 amino acids. The CDR3 DNA follows: TGTGCCAGCAGCGCGGAAACGGGCAGGGATGAAAAACTGTTTTTT. It translates to CASSAETGRDEKLFF.

The J gene is TRBJ1-2, the V gene TRBV30; 7 positions agree with TRBD1. Per germline, CDR1 GTSNPN and CDR2 SVGIG (reference sequence). Trimming removed 3 bases from V and 9 bases from J; junction bases left unmatched: 4. CDR3 length: 11 amino acids. CDR3 sequence (DNA): TGTGCCTGGAGGTACAGGGGTAGCTACACCTTC. This codes for CAWRYRGSYTF.

The chain uses TRBV14 and TRBJ2-1, with D maybe TRBD2 (6 bases). Germline loops: CDR1 SGHDN, CDR2 FVKESK. The CDR3 is made up of 14 amino acids. With 5 bases removed from V and 5 bases from J, the gap between germline ends came to 13 bases. CDR3 loop: CASSESGTHNEQFF. For the CDR3, the DNA is TGTGCCAGCAGCGAATCCGGGACTCACAATGAGCAGTTCTTC.

This chain links TRBV10-1 with TRBJ1-2; D call uncertain. Deletions cut 6 bases from V and 6 bases from J, with 8 bases between. This CDR3 is 11 amino acids long. Germline V gene lookup returns CDR1 WNHNN and CDR2 SYGVQD (reference sequence). The CDR3: CASRESNGYTF. CDR3 in DNA: TGCGCCAGCAGGGAGAGTAATGGCTACACCTTC.

This clone was observed a handful of times. Here the CDR3 DNA reads TGTGCCTGGAACACTCCGGGACAAATGGGTATCGAGTTCTTC. It translates to CAWNTPGQMGIEFF. The gene calls are TRBV30 and TRBJ2-1, with a tentative D call TRBD1 (6 bases). Trimming pared 4 bases from V and 14 bases from J, leaving 24 bases between. Germline V gene sequence: CDR1 GTSNPN, CDR2 SVGIG (reference sequence). This CDR3 comprises 14 residues.

In nucleotides, the CDR3 is TGTGCCAGTAGTATGAGACAGGGGAATGAAAAACTGTTTTTT. Its protein is CASSMRQGNEKLFF. The V gene is TRBV19, the J gene TRBJ1-4; 8 bases are shared with TRBD1. The V and J ends lost 3 bases and 5 bases, in that order; junction bases with no gene match: 2. The CDR3 runs to 14 residues. Germline V gene sequence: CDR1 LNHDA, CDR2 SQIVND (reference sequence).

The chain uses TRBV7-6 and TRBJ1-1; D unclear. The CDR3 has 15 residues. Germline V gives CDR1 SGHVS, CDR2 FNYEAQ. V dropped 5 bases and J dropped 0 bases, with 13 bases sitting between them. Written as DNA, the CDR3 is TGTGCCAGCAGCCGGGGAAGCTCCATGAACACTGAAGCTTTCTTT. It specifies CASSRGSSMNTEAFF.

The rearrangement joins TRBV9 to TRBJ1-6; no reliable D call. In germline, CDR1 is SGDLS, CDR2 YYNGEE. The CDR3 has 16 amino acids. The V and J ends lost 4 bases and 0 bases respectively, with 11 bases between them. The CDR3 spells CASSPDLSSYNSPLHF. The CDR3 bases are TGTGCCAGCAGCCCGGATCTTAGCTCCTATAATTCACCCCTCCACTTT.